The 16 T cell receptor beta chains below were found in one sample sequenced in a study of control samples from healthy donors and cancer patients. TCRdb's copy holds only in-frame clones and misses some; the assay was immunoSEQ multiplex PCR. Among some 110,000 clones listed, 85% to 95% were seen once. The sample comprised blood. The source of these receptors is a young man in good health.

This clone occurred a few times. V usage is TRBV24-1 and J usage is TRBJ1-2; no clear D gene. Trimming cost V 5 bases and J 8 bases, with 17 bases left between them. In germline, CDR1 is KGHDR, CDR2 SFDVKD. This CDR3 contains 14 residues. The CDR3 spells CATSGASRTGGYTF. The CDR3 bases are TGTGCCACCAGTGGAGCGTCCAGGACTGGGGGCTACACCTTC.

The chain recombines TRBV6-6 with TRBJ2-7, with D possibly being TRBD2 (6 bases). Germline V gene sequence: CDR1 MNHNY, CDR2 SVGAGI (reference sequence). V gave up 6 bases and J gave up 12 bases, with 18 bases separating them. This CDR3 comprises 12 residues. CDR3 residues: CASREGLLGLYV. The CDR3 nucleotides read TGTGCCAGCAGGGAGGGACTCCTGGGATTGTACGTC.

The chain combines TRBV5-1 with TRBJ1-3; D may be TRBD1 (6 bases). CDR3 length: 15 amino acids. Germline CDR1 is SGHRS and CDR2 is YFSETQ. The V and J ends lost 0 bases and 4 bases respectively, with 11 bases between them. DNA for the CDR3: TGCGCCAGCAGCTTGGAAGCAGGGGCAGGAAACACCATATATTTT. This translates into CASSLEAGAGNTIYF.

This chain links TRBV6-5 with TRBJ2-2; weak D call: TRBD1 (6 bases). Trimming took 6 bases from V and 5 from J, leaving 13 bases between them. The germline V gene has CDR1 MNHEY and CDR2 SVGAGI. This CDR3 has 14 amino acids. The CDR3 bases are TGTGCCAGCAGCCGTTCCAGGGGAACCGGGGAGCTGTTTTTT. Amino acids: CASSRSRGTGELFF.

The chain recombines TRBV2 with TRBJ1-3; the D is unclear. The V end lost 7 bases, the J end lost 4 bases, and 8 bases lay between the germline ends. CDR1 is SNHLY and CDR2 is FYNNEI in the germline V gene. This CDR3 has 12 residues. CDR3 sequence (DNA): TGTGCCAGCACTTTGGCAGGAAACACCATATATTTT. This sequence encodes CASTLAGNTIYF.

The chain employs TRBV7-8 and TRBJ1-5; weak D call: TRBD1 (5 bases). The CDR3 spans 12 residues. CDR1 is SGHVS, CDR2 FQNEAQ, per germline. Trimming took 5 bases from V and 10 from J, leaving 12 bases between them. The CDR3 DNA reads TGTGCCAGCAGCCCCGACAGAAGCCCCCAGCATTTT. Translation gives CASSPDRSPQHF.

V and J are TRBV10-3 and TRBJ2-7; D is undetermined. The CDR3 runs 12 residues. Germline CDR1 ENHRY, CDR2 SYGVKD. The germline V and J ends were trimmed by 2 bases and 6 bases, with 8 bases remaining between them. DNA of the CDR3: TGTGCCATCAGTGAGGGGTTAGGCGAGCAGTACTTC. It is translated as CAISEGLGEQYF.

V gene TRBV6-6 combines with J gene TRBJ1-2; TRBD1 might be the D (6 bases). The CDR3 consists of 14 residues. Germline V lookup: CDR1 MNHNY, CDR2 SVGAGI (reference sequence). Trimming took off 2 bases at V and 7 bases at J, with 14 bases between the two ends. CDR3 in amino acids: CASSYLGDTGGYTF. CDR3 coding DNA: TGTGCCAGCAGTTACCTTGGGGACACGGGTGGCTACACCTTC.

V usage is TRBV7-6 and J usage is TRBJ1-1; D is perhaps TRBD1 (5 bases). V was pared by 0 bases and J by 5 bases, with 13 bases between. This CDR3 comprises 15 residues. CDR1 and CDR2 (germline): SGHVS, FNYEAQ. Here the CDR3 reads CASSLAGVRSTEAFF. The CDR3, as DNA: TGTGCCAGCAGCTTAGCAGGGGTGAGGAGTACTGAAGCTTTCTTT.

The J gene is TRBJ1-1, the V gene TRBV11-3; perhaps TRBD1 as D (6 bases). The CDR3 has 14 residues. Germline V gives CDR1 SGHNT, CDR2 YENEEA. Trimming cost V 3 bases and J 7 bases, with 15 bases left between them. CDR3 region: CASSLGGGEHEAFF. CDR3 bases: TGTGCCAGCAGCTTGGGAGGGGGGGAACATGAAGCTTTCTTT. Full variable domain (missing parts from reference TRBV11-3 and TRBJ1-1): EAGVVQSPRYKIIEKKQPVAFWCNPISGHNTLYWYLQNLGQGPELLIRYENEEAVDDSQLPKDRFSAERLKGVDSTLKIQPAELGDSAVYLCASSLGGGEHEAFFGQGTRLTVV.

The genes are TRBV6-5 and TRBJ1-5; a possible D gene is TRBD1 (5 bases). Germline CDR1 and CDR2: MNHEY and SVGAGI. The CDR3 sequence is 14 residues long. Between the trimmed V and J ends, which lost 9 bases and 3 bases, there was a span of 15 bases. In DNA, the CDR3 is TGTGCCAGTACTTACGGGGGATACAATCAGCCCCAGCATTTT. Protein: CASTYGGYNQPQHF.

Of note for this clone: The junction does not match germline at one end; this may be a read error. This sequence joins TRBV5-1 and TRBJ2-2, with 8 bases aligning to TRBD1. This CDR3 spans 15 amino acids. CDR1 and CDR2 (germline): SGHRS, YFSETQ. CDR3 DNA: TGCGCCAGCAGCCCGGACAGGGTGGGGAGCCGGGGAGCTGTTTTT. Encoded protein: CASSPDRVGSRGAVF.

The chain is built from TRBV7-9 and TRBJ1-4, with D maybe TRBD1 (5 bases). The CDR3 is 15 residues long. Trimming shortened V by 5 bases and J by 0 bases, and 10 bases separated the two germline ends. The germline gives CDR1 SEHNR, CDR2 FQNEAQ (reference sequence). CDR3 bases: TGTGCCAGCAGCGGACAAGGGGCAACTAATGAAAAACTGTTTTTT. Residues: CASSGQGATNEKLFF.

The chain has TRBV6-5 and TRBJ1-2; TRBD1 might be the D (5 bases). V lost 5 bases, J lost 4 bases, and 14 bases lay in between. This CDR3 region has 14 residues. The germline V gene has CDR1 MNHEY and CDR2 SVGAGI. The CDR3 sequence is CASSPRQKIYGYTF. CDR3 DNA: TGTGCCAGCAGTCCCCGACAGAAGATCTATGGCTACACCTTC.

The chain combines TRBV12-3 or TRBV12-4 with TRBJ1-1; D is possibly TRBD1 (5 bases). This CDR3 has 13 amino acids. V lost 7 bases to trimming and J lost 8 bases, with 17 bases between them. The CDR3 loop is CASTPAWQGEAFF. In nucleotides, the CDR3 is TGTGCCAGCACCCCAGCGTGGCAGGGAGAAGCTTTCTTT.

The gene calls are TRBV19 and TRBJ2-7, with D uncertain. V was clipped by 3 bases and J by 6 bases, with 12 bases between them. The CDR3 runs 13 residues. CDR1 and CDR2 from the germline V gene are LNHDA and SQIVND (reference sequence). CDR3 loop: CASSISPQGEQYF. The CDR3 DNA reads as TGTGCCAGTAGTATTTCCCCCCAAGGCGAGCAGTACTTC.